The entry below describes one T cell receptor beta chain. This clonotype was counted at least ten times. Its recognized antigen is unknown. Qualities for individual bases were not recorded, and no much larger clone is one base off. This specimen belongs to a study of CD8 T cells in ankylosing spondylitis (dated by TCRdb to about 2017). Background for the entire study: The study set out to find disease-linked TCR variants by profiling T cell receptor beta repertoires in ankylosing spondylitis patients and healthy donors. The whole study cohort included roughly 110 healthy donors and about two dozen ankylosing spondylitis patients. Peripheral blood was sampled, and synovial fluid was also collected from ankylosing spondylitis patients.

For CDR1 and CDR2, the germline V gene lists SQVTM and ANQGSEA. Cut back by 5 bases and 0 bases, the V and J ends lie 7 bases apart. The CDR3 contains 13 residues, cysteine and phenylalanine counted. Of all the DNA, just the CDR3 is kept, 39 bases in frame from base 1. The data were produced on an Illumina HiSeq 2500. TCR beta libraries were prepared by quantitative 5'-RACE with molecular barcodes. The study's own analysis went as follows. To identify disease-linked TCR variants, a new computational method was used, one built on a probabilistic model of VDJ rearrangement. The public reads were run again by TCRdb, first through fastp at Q25 and then through MiXCR, and only productive beta chains were kept. Every distinct CDR3 protein forms one entry, paired with its most common genes and DNA. These V and J calls derive from TCRdb rather than the authors' analysis. For this sample the table gives approximately 250,000 distinct CDR3 sequences, of which over 30% were detected only once. Jointly, the top ten make up about 4.2% of the sample.

The investigation overall reported the following: The disease-linked clones were reported as significantly enriched in matched synovial fluid samples from ankylosing spondylitis patients. A TCR beta motif made up of several highly homologous amino acid variants appeared to be characteristic of blood from ankylosing spondylitis patients. In peripheral blood, the disease-linked clones were found at relatively low frequencies and had a CD8+ phenotype. Some of the motif variants had been reported before in the synovial fluid and blood of reactive arthritis patients, a finding that suggests common disease-initiation mechanisms.

The origin of this receptor is a male donor with ankylosing spondylitis or in good health (not recorded which). This sequence uses TRBV29-1 and TRBJ2-2; the D gene assignment is ambiguous. Sequencing was performed on blood, either unsorted or a sorted T cell fraction (not recorded which). The CDR3 sequence is CSVTTANTGELFF. The DNA reads as follows: TGCAGCGTTACCACAGCGAACACCGGGGAGCTGTTTTTT.